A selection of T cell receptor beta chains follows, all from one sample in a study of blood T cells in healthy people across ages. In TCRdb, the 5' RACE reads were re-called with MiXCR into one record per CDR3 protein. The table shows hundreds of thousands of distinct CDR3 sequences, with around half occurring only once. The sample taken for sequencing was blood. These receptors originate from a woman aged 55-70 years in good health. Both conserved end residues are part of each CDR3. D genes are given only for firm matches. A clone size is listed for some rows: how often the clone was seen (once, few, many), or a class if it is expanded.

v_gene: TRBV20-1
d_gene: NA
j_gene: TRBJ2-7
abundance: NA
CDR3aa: CSAAGLGGNEQYF
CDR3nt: TGCAGTGCAGCCGGACTAGGGGGCAACGAGCAGTACTTC

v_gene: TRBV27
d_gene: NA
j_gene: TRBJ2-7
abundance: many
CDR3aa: CASSTLDSYYEQYF
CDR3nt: TGTGCCAGCAGTACTCTGGACAGTTACTACGAGCAGTACTTC

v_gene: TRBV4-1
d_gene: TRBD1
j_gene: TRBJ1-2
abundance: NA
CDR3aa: CASSQVDRGRRGYTF
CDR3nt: TGCGCCAGCAGCCAAGTGGACAGGGGGCGACGGGGCTACACCTTC

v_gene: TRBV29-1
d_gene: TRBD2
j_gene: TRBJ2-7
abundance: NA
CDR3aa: CSAAGGPGDEQYF
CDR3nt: TGCAGCGCTGCGGGAGGGCCTGGGGATGAGCAGTACTTC

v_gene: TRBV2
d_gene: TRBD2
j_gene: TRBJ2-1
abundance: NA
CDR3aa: CASSGAGGALNEQFF
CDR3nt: TGTGCCAGCAGTGGGGCGGGAGGAGCCCTCAATGAGCAGTTCTTC

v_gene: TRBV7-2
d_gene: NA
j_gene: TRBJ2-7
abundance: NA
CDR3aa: CANSPTAGVAYEQYF
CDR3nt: TGTGCCAACAGCCCGACTGCAGGGGTCGCCTACGAGCAGTACTTC

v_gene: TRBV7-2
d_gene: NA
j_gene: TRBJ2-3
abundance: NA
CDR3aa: CASSLRLGGVSTDTQYF
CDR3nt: TGTGCCAGCAGCTTACGGTTAGGAGGGGTAAGCACAGATACGCAGTATTTT

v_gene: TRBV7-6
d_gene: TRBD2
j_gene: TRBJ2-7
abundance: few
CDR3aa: CASSLQAGGPREQYF
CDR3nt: TGTGCCAGCAGCCTACAAGCGGGAGGGCCGCGCGAGCAGTACTTC

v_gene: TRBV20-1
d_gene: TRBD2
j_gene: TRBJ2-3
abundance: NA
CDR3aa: CSARSGSMDTQYF
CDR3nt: TGCAGTGCCCGTAGCGGGAGCATGGATACGCAGTATTTT

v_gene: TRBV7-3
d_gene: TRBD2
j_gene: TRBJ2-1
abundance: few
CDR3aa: CASSPHSGGPSNEQFF
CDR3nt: TGTGCCAGCAGCCCCCATTCGGGAGGGCCCTCGAATGAGCAGTTCTTC

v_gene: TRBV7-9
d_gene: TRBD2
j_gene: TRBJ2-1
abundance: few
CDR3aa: CASSLGTSGNSYNEQFF
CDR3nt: TGTGCCAGCAGCTTAGGGACTAGCGGGAATTCCTACAATGAGCAGTTCTTC

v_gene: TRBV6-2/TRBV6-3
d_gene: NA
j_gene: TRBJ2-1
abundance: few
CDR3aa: CASSYVTPRQKNEQFF
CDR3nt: TGTGCCAGCAGTTACGTAACTCCGCGACAGAAGAATGAGCAGTTCTTC

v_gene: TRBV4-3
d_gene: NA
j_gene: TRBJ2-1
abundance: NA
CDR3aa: CASSQGHSSYNEQFF
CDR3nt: TGCGCCAGCAGCCAAGGACATAGCTCCTACAATGAGCAGTTCTTC

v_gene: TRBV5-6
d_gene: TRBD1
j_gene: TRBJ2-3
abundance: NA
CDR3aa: CASLTGATDTQYF
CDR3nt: TGTGCCAGCCTAACAGGGGCGACAGATACGCAGTATTTT

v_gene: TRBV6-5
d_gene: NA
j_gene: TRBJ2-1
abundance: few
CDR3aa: CASSLGRVGEQFF
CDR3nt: TGTGCCAGCAGTTTGGGACGGGTGGGAGAGCAGTTCTTC

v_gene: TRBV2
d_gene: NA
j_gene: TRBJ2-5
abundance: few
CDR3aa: CASSRRRLGETQYF
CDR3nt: TGTGCCAGCAGTAGGAGACGGCTAGGGGAGACCCAGTACTTC

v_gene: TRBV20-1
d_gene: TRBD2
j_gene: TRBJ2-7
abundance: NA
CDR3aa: CSATRGLAETYEQYF
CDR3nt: TGCAGTGCTACCCGGGGACTAGCGGAGACCTACGAGCAGTACTTC

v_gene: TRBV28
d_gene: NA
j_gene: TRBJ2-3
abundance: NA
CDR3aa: CASSYRGRAAGDTQYF
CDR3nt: TGTGCCAGCAGTTACCGGGGGAGAGCAGCGGGAGATACGCAGTATTTT

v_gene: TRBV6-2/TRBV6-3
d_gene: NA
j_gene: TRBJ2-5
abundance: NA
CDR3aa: CASSYRGDNEQYF
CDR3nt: TGTGCCAGCAGTTATAGGGGGGACAATGAGCAGTACTTC

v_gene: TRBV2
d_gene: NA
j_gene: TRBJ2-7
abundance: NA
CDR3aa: CASSEEQGDEQYF
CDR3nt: TGTGCCAGCAGTGAAGAACAGGGCGACGAGCAGTACTTC

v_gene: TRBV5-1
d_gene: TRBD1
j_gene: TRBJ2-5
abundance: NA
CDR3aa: CASSLTGTGKETQYF
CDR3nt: TGCGCCAGCAGCTTAACAGGGACAGGGAAAGAGACCCAGTACTTC

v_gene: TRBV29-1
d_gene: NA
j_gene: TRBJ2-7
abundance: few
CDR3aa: CSVGTKFSYEQYF
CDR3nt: TGCAGCGTTGGAACAAAATTCTCCTACGAGCAGTACTTC

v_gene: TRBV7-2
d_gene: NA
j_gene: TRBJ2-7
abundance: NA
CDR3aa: CASSLDPSSYKQYF
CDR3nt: TGTGCCAGCAGCTTAGACCCCAGCTCCTACAAGCAGTACTTC

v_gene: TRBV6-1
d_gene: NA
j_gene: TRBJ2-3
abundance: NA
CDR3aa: CASSERARPHTDTQYF
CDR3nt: TGTGCCAGCAGTGAAAGGGCTAGACCCCACACAGATACGCAGTATTTT

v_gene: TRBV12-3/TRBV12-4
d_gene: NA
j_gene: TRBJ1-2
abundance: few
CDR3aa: CASRHSGLKQIYGYTF
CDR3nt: TGTGCCAGCAGACATAGTGGGCTTAAACAGATCTATGGCTACACCTTC

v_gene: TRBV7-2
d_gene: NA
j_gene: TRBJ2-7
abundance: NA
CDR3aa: CASSRETGVLVEQYF
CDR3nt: TGTGCCAGCAGCAGAGAAACGGGAGTACTGGTTGAGCAGTACTTC

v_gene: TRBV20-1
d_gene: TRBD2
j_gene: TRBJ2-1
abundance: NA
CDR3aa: CSASAGGHNEQFF
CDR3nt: TGCAGTGCTAGTGCGGGAGGACACAATGAGCAGTTCTTC

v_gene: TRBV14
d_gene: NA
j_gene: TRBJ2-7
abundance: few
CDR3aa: CASATGYEQYF
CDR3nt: TGTGCCAGCGCGACAGGCTACGAGCAGTACTTC

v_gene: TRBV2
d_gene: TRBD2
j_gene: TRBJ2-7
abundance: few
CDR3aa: CASSGLAETYEQYF
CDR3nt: TGTGCCAGCAGCGGACTAGCGGAAACCTACGAGCAGTACTTC

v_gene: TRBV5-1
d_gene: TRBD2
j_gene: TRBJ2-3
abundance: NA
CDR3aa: CASRAPGVASGRVRSDTQYF
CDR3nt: TGCGCCAGCAGGGCCCCTGGAGTGGCTAGCGGGAGAGTCCGGTCAGATACGCAGTATTTT

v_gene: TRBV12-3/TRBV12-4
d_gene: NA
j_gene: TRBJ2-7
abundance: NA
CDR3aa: CASSLRRARVEQYF
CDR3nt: TGTGCCAGCAGTTTGAGAAGGGCTAGGGTCGAGCAGTACTTC

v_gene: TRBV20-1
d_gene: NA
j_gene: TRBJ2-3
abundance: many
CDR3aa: CSAFRTTDTQYF
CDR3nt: TGCAGTGCCTTCCGAACAACAGATACGCAGTATTTT

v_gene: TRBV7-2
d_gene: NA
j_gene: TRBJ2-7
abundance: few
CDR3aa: CASSGQVSSYEQYF
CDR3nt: TGTGCCAGCAGCGGGCAGGTGTCCTCCTACGAGCAGTACTTC

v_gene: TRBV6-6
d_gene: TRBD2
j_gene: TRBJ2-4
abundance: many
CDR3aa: CASSYGSGIDLAKNIQYF
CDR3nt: TGTGCCAGCAGTTACGGTAGCGGGATTGATCTAGCCAAAAACATTCAGTACTTC

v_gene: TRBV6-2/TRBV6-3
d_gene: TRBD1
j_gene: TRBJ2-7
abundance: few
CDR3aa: CASSYPTGSAYEQYF
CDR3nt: TGTGCCAGCAGTTACCCGACAGGGTCCGCCTACGAGCAGTACTTC

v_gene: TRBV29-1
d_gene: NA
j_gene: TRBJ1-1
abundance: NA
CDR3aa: CSVPRGGEDTEAFF
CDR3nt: TGCAGCGTCCCAAGGGGGGGGGAGGACACTGAAGCTTTCTTT

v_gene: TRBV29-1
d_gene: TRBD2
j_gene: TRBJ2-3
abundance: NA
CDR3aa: CSARADLAGTDTQYF
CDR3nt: TGCAGCGCCAGAGCTGATCTAGCGGGGACAGATACGCAGTATTTT

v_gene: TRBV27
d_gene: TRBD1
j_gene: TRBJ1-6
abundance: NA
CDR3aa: CASSGGTGGRNSPLHF
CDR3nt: TGTGCCAGCAGTGGCGGGACAGGGGGCCGAAATTCACCCCTCCACTTT

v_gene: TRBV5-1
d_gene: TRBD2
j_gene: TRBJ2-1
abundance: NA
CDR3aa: CASSPTSGSNEQFF
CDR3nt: TGCGCCAGCAGCCCTACGAGCGGGAGCAATGAGCAGTTCTTC

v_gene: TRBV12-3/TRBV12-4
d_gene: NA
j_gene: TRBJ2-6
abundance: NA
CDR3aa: CASSFRGFAGANVLTF
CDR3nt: TGTGCCAGCAGTTTTCGGGGTTTTGCTGGGGCCAACGTCCTGACTTTC

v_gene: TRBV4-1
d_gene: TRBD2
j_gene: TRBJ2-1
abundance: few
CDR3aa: CASSQTERGGDEQFF
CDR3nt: TGCGCCAGCAGCCAAACAGAGCGGGGCGGGGATGAGCAGTTCTTC

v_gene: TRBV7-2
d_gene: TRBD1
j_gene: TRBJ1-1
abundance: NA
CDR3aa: CASSLQGGGGAFF
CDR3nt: TGTGCCAGCAGCCTCCAGGGGGGGGGGGGGGCTTTCTTT

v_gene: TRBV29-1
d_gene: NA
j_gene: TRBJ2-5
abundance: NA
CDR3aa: CSVEPGSETQYF
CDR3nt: TGCAGCGTTGAACCGGGGTCGGAGACCCAGTACTTC

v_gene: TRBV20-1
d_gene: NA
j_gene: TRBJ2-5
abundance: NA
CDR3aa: CSASNSGEGVETQYF
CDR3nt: TGCAGTGCTAGTAATTCGGGAGAGGGTGTAGAGACCCAGTACTTC

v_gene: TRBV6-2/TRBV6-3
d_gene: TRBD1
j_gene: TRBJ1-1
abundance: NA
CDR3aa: CARTATGGSEAFF
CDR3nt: TGTGCCAGAACCGCGACAGGGGGCTCTGAAGCTTTCTTT

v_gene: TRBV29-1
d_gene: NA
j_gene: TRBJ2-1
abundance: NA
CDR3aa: CSVKGDLWEGGPYNEQFF
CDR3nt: TGCAGCGTTAAGGGGGACCTGTGGGAGGGAGGGCCCTACAATGAGCAGTTCTTC

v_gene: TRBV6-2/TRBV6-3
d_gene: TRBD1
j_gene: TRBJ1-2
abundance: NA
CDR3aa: CASRRTGTGLYGYTF
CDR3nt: TGTGCCAGCAGGCGGACAGGGACCGGTTTATATGGCTACACCTTC

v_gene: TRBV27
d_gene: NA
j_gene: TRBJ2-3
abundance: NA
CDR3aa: CASSLGRRDTDTQYF
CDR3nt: TGTGCCAGCAGTTTAGGGCGGCGGGACACAGATACGCAGTATTTT

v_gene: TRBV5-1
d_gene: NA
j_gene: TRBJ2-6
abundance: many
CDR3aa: CASSFYSGANVLTF
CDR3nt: TGTGCCAGCAGTTTCTATTCTGGGGCCAACGTCCTGACTTTC

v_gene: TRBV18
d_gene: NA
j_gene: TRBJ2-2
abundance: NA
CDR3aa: CASSPPSGGSGELFF
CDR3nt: TGTGCCAGCTCACCACCGTCAGGAGGGAGCGGGGAGCTGTTTTTT

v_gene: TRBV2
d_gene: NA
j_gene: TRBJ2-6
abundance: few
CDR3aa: CASGDSSSGANVLTF
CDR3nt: TGTGCCAGCGGAGACTCTTCCTCTGGGGCCAACGTCCTGACTTTC

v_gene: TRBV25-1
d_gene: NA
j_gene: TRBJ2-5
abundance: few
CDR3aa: CASSESGQGWRETQYF
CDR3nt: TGTGCCAGCAGTGAATCAGGCCAGGGTTGGAGGGAGACCCAGTACTTC

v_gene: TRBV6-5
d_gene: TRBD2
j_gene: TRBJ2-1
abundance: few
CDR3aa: CASSYSGGSPYEQFF
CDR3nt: TGTGCCAGCAGTTACTCTGGCGGGAGTCCCTATGAGCAGTTCTTC

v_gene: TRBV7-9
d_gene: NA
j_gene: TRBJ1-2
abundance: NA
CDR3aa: CASSSRGDYGYTF
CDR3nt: TGTGCCAGCAGCTCCCGGGGGGATTATGGCTACACCTTC